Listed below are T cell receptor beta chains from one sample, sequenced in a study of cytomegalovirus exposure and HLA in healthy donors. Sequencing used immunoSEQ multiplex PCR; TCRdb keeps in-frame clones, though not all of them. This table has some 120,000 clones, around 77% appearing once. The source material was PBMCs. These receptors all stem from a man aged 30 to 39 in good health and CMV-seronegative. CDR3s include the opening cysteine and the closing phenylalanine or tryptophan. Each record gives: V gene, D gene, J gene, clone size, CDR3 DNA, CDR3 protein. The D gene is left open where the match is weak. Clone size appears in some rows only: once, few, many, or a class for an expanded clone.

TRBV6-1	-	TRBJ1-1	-	TGTGCCAGCAGTGAAGTGGAGGACACTGAAGCTTTCTTT	CASSEVEDTEAFF
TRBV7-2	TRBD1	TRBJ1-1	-	TGTGCCAGCAGCTGGACAGGGGGCCCGACTTTCTTT	CASSWTGGPTFF
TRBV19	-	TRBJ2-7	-	TGTGCCAGTAGTATTGTCAGTGATCTTGCCTACGAGCAGTACTTC	CASSIVSDLAYEQYF
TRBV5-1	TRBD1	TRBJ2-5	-	TGCGCCAGCAGCTACGGACAGGGCCTGCAAGAGACCCAGTACTTC	CASSYGQGLQETQYF
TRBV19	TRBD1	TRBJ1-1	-	TGTGCCAGTAGTCGGGGACAGGGGAGAGGCACTGAAGCTTTCTTT	CASSRGQGRGTEAFF
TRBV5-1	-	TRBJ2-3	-	TGCGCCAGCAGCTTGACAGGAGTTACCACAGATACGCAGTATTTT	CASSLTGVTTDTQYF
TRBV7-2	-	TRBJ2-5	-	TGTGCCAGCAGCGTCAGGGATGAGCAGTACTTC	CASSVRDEQYF
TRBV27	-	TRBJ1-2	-	TGTGCCAGCAGCCTCACCCCCGAGGGTGCCTATGGCTACACCTTC	CASSLTPEGAYGYTF
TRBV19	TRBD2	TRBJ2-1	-	TGTGCCAGTAAACCCCTAGCGGGGGGTATAAATGAGCAGTTCTTC	CASKPLAGGINEQFF
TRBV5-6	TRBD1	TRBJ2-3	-	TGTGCCAGCAGCCCCCTAGGGACAGGGCGCACAGATACGCAGTATTTT	CASSPLGTGRTDTQYF
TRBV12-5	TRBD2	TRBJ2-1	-	TGTGCTAGTGGTTTCCTAGCGGGCTCCTACAATGAGCAGTTCTTC	CASGFLAGSYNEQFF
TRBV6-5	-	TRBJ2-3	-	TGTGCCAGCAGTAGAATAGCGGCCCCGGGTACGCAGTATTTT	CASSRIAAPGTQYF
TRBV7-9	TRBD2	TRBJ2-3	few	TGTGCCAGCAGTCTGGGAAGCGGGAGGGGGAAAGGATCAGATACGCAGTATTTT	CASSLGSGRGKGSDTQYF
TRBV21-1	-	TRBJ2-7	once	TGTGCCAGCAGCAAAGCATACCGTCACCTGGACAGGGGCCAGGAAGGGGCCTACGAGCAGTACTTC	CASSKAYRHLDRGQEGAYEQYF
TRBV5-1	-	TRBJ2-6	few	TGCGCCAGCAGCCCCGGGACAATTACCGGGGCCAACGTCCTGACTTTC	CASSPGTITGANVLTF
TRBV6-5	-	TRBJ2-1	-	TGTGCCAGCAGTTCGGGTACCTCCTACAATGAGCAGTTCTTC	CASSSGTSYNEQFF
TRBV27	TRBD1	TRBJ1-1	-	TGTGCCAGCAGTTCGACAGGGGGAAGGACTGAAGCTTTCTTT	CASSSTGGRTEAFF
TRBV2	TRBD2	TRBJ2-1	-	TGTGCCAGCAGTGGGGGACTAGTCGATGAGCAGTTCTTC	CASSGGLVDEQFF
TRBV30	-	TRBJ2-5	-	TGTGCCTGGAGTGTAGTCCTAGCAGGACAAGAGACCCAGTACTTC	CAWSVVLAGQETQYF
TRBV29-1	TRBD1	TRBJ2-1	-	TGCAGCGTTGAACAGACAGGGCCAACCTCCTACAATGAGCAGTTCTTC	CSVEQTGPTSYNEQFF
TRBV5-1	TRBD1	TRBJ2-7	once	TGCGCCAGCAGCTCGCGTCCCGGGACAGGGGACGAGCAGTACTTC	CASSSRPGTGDEQYF
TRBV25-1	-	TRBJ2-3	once	TGTGCCAGCAGGAAGACAGGAATCACAGATACGCAGTATTTT	CASRKTGITDTQYF
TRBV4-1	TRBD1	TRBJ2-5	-	TGCGCCAGCAGCCACCCTGGACAGGGAAGGAATCAAGAGACCCAGTACTTC	CASSHPGQGRNQETQYF
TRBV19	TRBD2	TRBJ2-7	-	TGTGCCACAGGGACTAGCGGGGTTCAATACGAGCAGTACTTC	CATGTSGVQYEQYF
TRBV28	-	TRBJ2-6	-	TGTGCCAGCAGTAGAACAGGCAGTGGGGCCAACGTCCTGACTTTC	CASSRTGSGANVLTF
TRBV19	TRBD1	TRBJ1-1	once	TGTGCCAGTATAGCGGGACAGAGGAACACTGAAGCTTTCTTT	CASIAGQRNTEAFF
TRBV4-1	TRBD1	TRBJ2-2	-	TGCGCCAGCAGCCAACTCCGGGACAGGGGGTTTTCCGGGGAGCTGTTTTTT	CASSQLRDRGFSGELFF
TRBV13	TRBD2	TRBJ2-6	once	TGTGCCAGCAGCTTAAGGCGGGGAGGGACCGGGGCCAACGTCCTGACTTTC	CASSLRRGGTGANVLTF
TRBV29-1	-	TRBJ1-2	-	TGCAGCGGGGAGGGAATCTATGGCTACACCTTC	CSGEGIYGYTF
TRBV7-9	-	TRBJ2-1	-	TGTGCCAGCAGCTTAAACCTAGAGATTGGGCAGTTCTTC	CASSLNLEIGQFF
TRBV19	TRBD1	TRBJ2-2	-	TGTGCCAGTAGCGGGGACAGTCGCACCGGGGAGCTGTTTTTT	CASSGDSRTGELFF
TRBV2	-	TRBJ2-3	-	TGTGCCAGCAGTGTTATACTCCGGGGGACAGATACGCAGTATTTT	CASSVILRGTDTQYF
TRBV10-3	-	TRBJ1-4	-	TGTGCCATCGGAGCTAATGAAAAACTGTTTTTT	CAIGANEKLFF
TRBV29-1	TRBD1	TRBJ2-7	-	TGCAGCGTTATTACAGGGGCTCCCTACGAGCAGTACTTC	CSVITGAPYEQYF
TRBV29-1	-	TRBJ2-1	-	TGCAGCGTTGAGACAGGGAGGTACAATGAGCAGTTCTTC	CSVETGRYNEQFF
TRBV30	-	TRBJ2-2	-	TGTGCCTGGAGTCAAGGGGACACCGGGGAGCTGTTTTTT	CAWSQGDTGELFF
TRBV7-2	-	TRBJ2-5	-	TGTGCCAGCAGCCCAGGGGGGACAGCTAAGGAGACCCAGTACTTC	CASSPGGTAKETQYF
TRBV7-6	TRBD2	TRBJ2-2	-	TGTGCCAGCAGCTTAAGGGCTAGCGGGAGTGTAGCGAACACCGGGGAGCTGTTTTTT	CASSLRASGSVANTGELFF
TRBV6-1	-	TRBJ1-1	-	TGTGCCAGCAGTGAACTCGGACAGTGGAACACTGAAGCTTTCTTT	CASSELGQWNTEAFF
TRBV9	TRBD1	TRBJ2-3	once	TGTGCCAGCAGCGTACTTGGACAGGGAGCAGATACGCAGTATTTT	CASSVLGQGADTQYF
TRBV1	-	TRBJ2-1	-	TGCACCAGCAGCCGAGAACCGGGACAGGGTAAGAACCGCGGTTTCAATGAGCAGTTCTTC	CTSSREPGQGKNRGFNEQFF
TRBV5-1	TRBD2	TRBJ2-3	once	TGCGCCAGCAGCCCCTGGACTAGCATCGCCACCACAGATACGCAGTATTTT	CASSPWTSIATTDTQYF
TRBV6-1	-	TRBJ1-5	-	TGTGCCAGCAGTGAGGTGGGCACGCAGGCGCCCCAGCATTTT	CASSEVGTQAPQHF
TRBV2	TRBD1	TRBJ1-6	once	TGTGCCAGAAGAGACAGGGTAGGGAATTCACCCCTCCACTTT	CARRDRVGNSPLHF
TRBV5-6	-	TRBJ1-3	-	TGTGCCAGCAGCTTGGATCCCAGGGCTGGAAACACCATATATTTT	CASSLDPRAGNTIYF
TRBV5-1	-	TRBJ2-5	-	TGCGCCAGCAGCTCCGGGACTGGAGACCAAGAGACCCAGTACTTC	CASSSGTGDQETQYF
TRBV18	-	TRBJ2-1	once	TGTGCCAGCTCACCAACCGGGAATGAGCAGTTCTTC	CASSPTGNEQFF
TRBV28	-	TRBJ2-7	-	TGTGCCAGCAGTTATCGGGCGACTACCTACGAGCAGTACTTC	CASSYRATTYEQYF
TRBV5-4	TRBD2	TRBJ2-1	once	TGTGCCAGCAGGCGTAGCGGGGGCCCCCTCAATGAGCAGTTCTTC	CASRRSGGPLNEQFF
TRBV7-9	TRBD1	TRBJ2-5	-	TGTGCCAGCAGCCCTAGGACAGGGGAGTACCAAGAGACCCAGTACTTC	CASSPRTGEYQETQYF
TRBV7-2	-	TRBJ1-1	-	TGTGCCAGCAGCTTAGAGCCTAACACTGAAGCTTTCTTT	CASSLEPNTEAFF
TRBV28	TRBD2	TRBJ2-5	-	TGTGCCAGCAGTTCCCTAGCGGGAGGGCGAGAGACCCAGTACTTC	CASSSLAGGRETQYF
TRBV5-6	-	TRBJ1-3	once	TGTGCCAGCACACCGGGGGGATCTGGAAACACCATATATTTT	CASTPGGSGNTIYF
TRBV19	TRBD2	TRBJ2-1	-	TGTGCCAGTAGTACGCCCGCTAGCGGGTCCTACAATGAGCAGTTCTTC	CASSTPASGSYNEQFF
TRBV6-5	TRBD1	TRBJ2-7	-	TGTGCCAGCAGCCGGACAGGCTACGAGCAGTACTTC	CASSRTGYEQYF